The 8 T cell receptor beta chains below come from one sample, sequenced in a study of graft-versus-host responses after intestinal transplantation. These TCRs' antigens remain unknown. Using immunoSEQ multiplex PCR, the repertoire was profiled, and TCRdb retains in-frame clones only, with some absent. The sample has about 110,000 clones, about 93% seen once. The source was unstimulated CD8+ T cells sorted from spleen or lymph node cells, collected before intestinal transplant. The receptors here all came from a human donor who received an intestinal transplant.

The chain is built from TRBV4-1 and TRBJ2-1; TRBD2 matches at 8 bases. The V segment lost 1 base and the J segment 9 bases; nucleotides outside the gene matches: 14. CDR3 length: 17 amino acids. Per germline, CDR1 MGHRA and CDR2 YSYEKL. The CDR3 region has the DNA TGCGCCAGCAGCCAAGTCATTGAAGGACTAGCATCAGGTGAGCAGTTCTTC. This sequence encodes CASSQVIEGLASGEQFF.

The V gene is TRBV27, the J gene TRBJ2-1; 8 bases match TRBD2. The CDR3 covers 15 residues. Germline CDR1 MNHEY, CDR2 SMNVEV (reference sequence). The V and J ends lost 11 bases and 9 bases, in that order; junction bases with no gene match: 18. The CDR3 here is CAAKGGSRAGVEQFF. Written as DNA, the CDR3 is TGTGCCGCCAAGGGCGGGAGCCGAGCGGGGGTTGAGCAGTTCTTC.

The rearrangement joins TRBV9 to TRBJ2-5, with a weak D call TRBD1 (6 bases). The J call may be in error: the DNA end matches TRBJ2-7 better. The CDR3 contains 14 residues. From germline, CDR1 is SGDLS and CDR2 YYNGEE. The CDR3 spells CASSVDGAGDEQYF. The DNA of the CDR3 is TGTGCCAGCAGCGTAGACGGGGCAGGGGACGAGCAGTACTTC.

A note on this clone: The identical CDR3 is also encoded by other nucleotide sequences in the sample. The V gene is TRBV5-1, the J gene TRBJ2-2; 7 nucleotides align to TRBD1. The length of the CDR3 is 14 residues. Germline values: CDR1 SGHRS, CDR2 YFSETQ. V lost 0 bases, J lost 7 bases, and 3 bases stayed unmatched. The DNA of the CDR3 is TGCGCCAGCAGCTTGGAACAGGGGAACGGGGAGCTGTTTTTT. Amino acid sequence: CASSLEQGNGELFF.

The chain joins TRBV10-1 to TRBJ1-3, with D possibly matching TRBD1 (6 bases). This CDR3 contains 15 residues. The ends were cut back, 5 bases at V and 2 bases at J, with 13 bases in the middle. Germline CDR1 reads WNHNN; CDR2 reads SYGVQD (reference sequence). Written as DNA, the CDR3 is TGCGCCAGCAGTCGGGGCAGGGGTACTGGAAACACCATATATTTT. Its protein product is CASSRGRGTGNTIYF.

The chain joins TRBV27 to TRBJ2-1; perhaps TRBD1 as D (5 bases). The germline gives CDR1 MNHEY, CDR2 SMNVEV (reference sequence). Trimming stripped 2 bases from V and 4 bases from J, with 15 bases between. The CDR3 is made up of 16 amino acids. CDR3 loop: CASSLGAERPYNEQFF. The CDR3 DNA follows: TGTGCCAGCAGTTTAGGGGCGGAGCGCCCGTACAATGAGCAGTTCTTC.

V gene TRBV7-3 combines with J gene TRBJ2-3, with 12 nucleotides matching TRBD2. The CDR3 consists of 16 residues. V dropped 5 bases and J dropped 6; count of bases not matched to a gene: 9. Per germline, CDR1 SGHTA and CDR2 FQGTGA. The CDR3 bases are TGTGCCAGCAGCAGCCTAGCGGGAGGGTTTGGGGATACGCAGTATTTT. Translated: CASSSLAGGFGDTQYF.

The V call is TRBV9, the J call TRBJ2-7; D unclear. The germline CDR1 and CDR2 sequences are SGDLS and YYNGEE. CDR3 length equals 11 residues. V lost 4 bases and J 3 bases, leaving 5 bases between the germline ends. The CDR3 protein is CASSSGYEQYF. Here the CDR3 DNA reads TGTGCCAGCAGCTCGGGCTACGAGCAGTACTTC.